These 19 T cell receptor beta chains originate from one sample sequenced in a study of early T cells in non-severe SARS-CoV-2 infection. TCRdb re-derived calls from the 5' RACE reads in MiXCR, one entry per CDR3 protein. The data contain 75,000 to 95,000 distinct CDR3 sequences, roughly 15% of them singletons. The input for sequencing was whole blood, taken at baseline. These TCRs come from an adult who was a healthcare worker with PCR-confirmed SARS-CoV-2 infection or an uninfected control (not recorded which).

This clonotype was picked up a small number of times. The chain joins TRBV4-1 to TRBJ2-3; 12 bases map to TRBD2. The CDR3 loop spans 16 amino acids. J gave up 2 bases and V 2 bases, and 2 bases lay outside the gene matches. CDR1 is MGHRA, CDR2 YSYEKL, per germline. This chain's CDR3 is CASSQRTSGTTDTQYF. The CDR3 region has the DNA TGCGCCAGCAGCCAACGGACTAGCGGGACCACAGATACGCAGTATTTT.

The genes are TRBV5-5 and TRBJ2-1; weak D call: TRBD2 (5 bases). CDR1 SGHKS and CDR2 YYEKEE come from the germline V gene (reference sequence). Trimming cost V 0 bases and J 7 bases, with 14 bases left between them. This CDR3 comprises 15 residues. The chain's CDR3 is CASSLEVGVRNEQFF. CDR3 sequence (DNA): TGTGCCAGCAGCTTGGAAGTGGGAGTTCGAAATGAGCAGTTCTTC. The whole variable domain, filled in from reference TRBV5-5 and TRBJ2-1, reads DAGVTQSPTHLIKTRGQQVTLRCSPISGHKSVSWYQQVLGQGPQFIFQYYEKEERGRGNFPDRFSARQFPNYSSELNVNALLLGDSALYLCASSLEVGVRNEQFFGPGTRLTVL.

The genes are TRBV7-9 and TRBJ2-2; weak D call: TRBD2 (6 bases). The CDR3 runs to 16 residues. Deletions cut 1 base from V and 2 bases from J, with 11 bases between. Per the germline V gene, CDR1 is SEHNR and CDR2 is FQNEAQ (reference sequence). CDR3 amino acids: CASSLVISGNTGELFF. DNA of the CDR3: TGTGCCAGCAGCTTAGTAATTAGCGGAAACACCGGGGAGCTGTTTTTT.

The chain couples TRBV13 to TRBJ2-3; D perhaps matches TRBD1 (5 bases). V lost 6 bases to trimming and J lost 2 bases, with 18 bases between them. CDR1 is PRHDT and CDR2 is FYEKMQ in the germline V gene (reference sequence). The CDR3 spans 16 residues. CDR3 region: CASSHDLSTDTDTQYF. For the CDR3, the DNA is TGTGCCAGCAGTCACGACCTTTCGACAGACACAGATACGCAGTATTTT.

This clonotype was seen ten or more times. The chain links TRBV5-4 to TRBJ1-1; a weak D match, TRBD1 (6 bases). This CDR3 is built from 14 residues. Trimming left V 2 bases short and J 0 bases short, with 8 bases between. From germline, CDR1 is SGHNT and CDR2 YYREEE (reference sequence). CDR3 in DNA: TGTGCCAGCAGCTTAGGGACACTGAACACTGAAGCTTTCTTT. This translates into CASSLGTLNTEAFF.

The chain has TRBV12-3 or TRBV12-4 and TRBJ2-5; D gene ambiguous. Trimming cost V 1 base and J 9 bases, with 18 bases left between them. CDR3 length equals 15 residues. The CDR3 DNA sequence: TGTGCCAGCAGTTTAGGCTCCCGAGTAGCCGAGTCCCAGTACTTC. Encoded protein: CASSLGSRVAESQYF.

This clonotype was counted many times. Germline and junction disagree at one end, which may indicate a read error. The V gene is TRBV6-6, the J gene TRBJ1-6; D may be TRBD1 (5 bases). Germline V gives CDR1 MNHNY, CDR2 SVGAGI (reference sequence). CDR3 length: 14 residues. CDR3 DNA: TGTGCCAGCAGTTACAGGGGTGATAATTCACCCCTCCATTTT. Its protein product is CASSYRGDNSPLHF.

This clonotype was detected a few times. The genes are TRBV20-1 and TRBJ2-1; TRBD2 matches 8 bases. V was pared by 3 bases and J by 4 bases, with 2 bases of the junction left unmatched. This CDR3 is 13 amino acids long. Germline V gene lookup returns CDR1 DFQATT and CDR2 SNEGSKA (reference sequence). CDR3 sequence reads: CSASGRAYNEQFF. Written as DNA, the CDR3 is TGCAGTGCTAGCGGGAGGGCATACAATGAGCAGTTCTTC.

V usage is TRBV6-5 and J usage is TRBJ2-7, with D possibly matching TRBD1 (5 bases). Germline V gives CDR1 MNHEY, CDR2 SVGAGI. The CDR3 extends over 15 amino acids. The V gene lost 0 bases and the J gene lost 2 bases, with 11 bases spanning the gap. CDR3 protein: CASSYSTVHTYEQYF. CDR3 coding DNA: TGTGCCAGCAGTTACTCGACAGTACACACCTACGAGCAGTACTTC.

This clonotype was observed a handful of times. V and J are TRBV20-1 and TRBJ2-7, with D uncertain. Trimming removed 2 bases from V and 3 bases from J, with 11 bases in between. The CDR3 totals 13 residues. Germline CDR1 reads DFQATT; CDR2 reads SNEGSKA (reference sequence). The CDR3 DNA is TGCAGTGCTAGACGGGCGGATAGCTACGAGCAGTACTTC. Amino acid sequence: CSARRADSYEQYF.

This clonotype has just a few counts. V gene TRBV7-9 combines with J gene TRBJ1-1; D gene unclear. The CDR3 has 16 amino acids. V shed 3 bases and J shed 1 base, with 15 bases lying between them. Germline values: CDR1 SEHNR, CDR2 FQNEAQ (reference sequence). The CDR3 here is CASSFSPPVPNTEAFF. The CDR3 nucleotides are TGTGCCAGCAGCTTTTCCCCTCCGGTGCCGAACACTGAAGCTTTCTTT.

This chain connects TRBV14 to TRBJ2-4; D ambiguous. V was trimmed by 3 bases and J by 9 bases, leaving 6 bases between them. The germline gives CDR1 SGHDN, CDR2 FVKESK. CDR3 length: 11 residues. The CDR3, as DNA: TGTGCCAGCAGCCAGGGTTTCATTCAGTACTTC. As protein: CASSQGFIQYF.

The gene calls are TRBV5-1 and TRBJ2-2; the D gene is possibly TRBD1 (6 bases). V was trimmed by 2 bases and J by 1 base, leaving 12 bases between them. Germline CDR1 reads SGHRS; CDR2 reads YFSETQ. The CDR3 length is 16 residues. CDR3 protein: CASSFDRRGNTGELFF. The CDR3 coding sequence is TGCGCCAGCAGCTTTGACAGGAGAGGGAACACCGGGGAGCTGTTTTTT.

This chain joins TRBV10-1 and TRBJ2-1; 9 bases align to TRBD2. From germline, CDR1 is WNHNN and CDR2 SYGVQD (reference sequence). The CDR3 runs 15 residues. J gave up 5 bases and V 2 bases, and 4 bases lay outside the gene matches. The CDR3 loop is CASSELLAGNNEQFF. CDR3 sequence (DNA): TGCGCCAGCAGTGAGCTACTAGCGGGCAACAATGAGCAGTTCTTC.

The rearrangement uses TRBV12-3 or TRBV12-4 and TRBJ2-5, with D perhaps given as TRBD1 or TRBD2 (6 bases each). There are 13 residues in the CDR3. The V and J ends lost 3 bases and 5 bases respectively, with 10 bases between them. The CDR3 protein is CASSFGGWETQYF. Here the CDR3 DNA reads TGTGCCAGCAGTTTCGGGGGCTGGGAGACCCAGTACTTC.

This clonotype appeared a few times. The chain is built from TRBV24-1 and TRBJ2-1; D is possibly TRBD2 (6 bases). Germline V gives CDR1 KGHDR, CDR2 SFDVKD. This CDR3 comprises 15 residues. Between the trimmed V and J ends, which lost 4 bases and 6 bases, there was a span of 15 bases. CDR3 loop: CATSEDHVRGNEQFF. The CDR3 nucleotides are TGTGCCACCAGTGAGGACCATGTGCGGGGCAATGAGCAGTTCTTC.

The sample holds a few counts of this clonotype. This chain joins TRBV29-1 and TRBJ2-3; D might be TRBD2 (6 bases). There are 14 residues in the CDR3. V was shortened by 7 bases and J by 3 bases, with 17 bases between the two germline ends. From germline, CDR1 is SQVTM and CDR2 ANQGSEA. DNA of the CDR3: TGCAGCGCATCTGCCGGAGCGGGTACAGATACGCAGTATTTT. Translation gives CSASAGAGTDTQYF.

The rearrangement uses TRBV7-9 and TRBJ2-1; D gene uncertain. Germline V lookup: CDR1 SEHNR, CDR2 FQNEAQ (reference sequence). This CDR3 region has 18 residues. Trimming stripped 2 bases from V and 1 base from J, with 18 bases between. The DNA of the CDR3 is TGTGCCAGCAGCTTACCGGTTTGGGTAGGAAGTTCCTACAATGAGCAGTTCTTC. It encodes CASSLPVWVGSSYNEQFF.

This clonotype was observed at least ten times. This chain links TRBV9 with TRBJ2-1; D ambiguous. The CDR3 is 12 amino acids. V dropped 4 bases and J dropped 9 bases, with 11 bases sitting between them. Germline lookup yields CDR1 SGDLS and CDR2 YYNGEE. Written as DNA, the CDR3 is TGTGCCAGCAGCCCCTCGGGTTTTGAGCAGTTCTTC. As protein: CASSPSGFEQFF.